In its sample, the clone carrying this T cell receptor (beta chain) was seen once. Trimming took off 6 bases at V and 13 bases at J, with 15 bases between the two ends. CDR3 length: 11 amino acids. Researchers prepared the TCRbeta library using unique molecular identifiers, the study reports. TCRdb passed the PCR reads through MiXCR, listing each CDR3 protein once. The table includes about 980,000 distinct CDR3 sequences, about 26% detected once. The data were taken from a study of T-cell reconstitution after alpha-beta-depleted transplantation in children. The chain recombines TRBV12-3 or TRBV12-4 with TRBJ1-1, with D perhaps TRBD1 (6 bases). Sequencing was performed on PBMCs, mostly from graft donor cells, taken 360 days after TCRalphabeta/CD19-depleted stem cell transplant. The receptor's source is a boy under two years old who had a stem cell transplant for SCID, so the T cells may come from the graft donor. CDR3 nucleotide sequence: TGTGCCAGCAGCGTGGGGGGCGTCGGTTTCTTT. Translating it yields CASSVGGVGFF.